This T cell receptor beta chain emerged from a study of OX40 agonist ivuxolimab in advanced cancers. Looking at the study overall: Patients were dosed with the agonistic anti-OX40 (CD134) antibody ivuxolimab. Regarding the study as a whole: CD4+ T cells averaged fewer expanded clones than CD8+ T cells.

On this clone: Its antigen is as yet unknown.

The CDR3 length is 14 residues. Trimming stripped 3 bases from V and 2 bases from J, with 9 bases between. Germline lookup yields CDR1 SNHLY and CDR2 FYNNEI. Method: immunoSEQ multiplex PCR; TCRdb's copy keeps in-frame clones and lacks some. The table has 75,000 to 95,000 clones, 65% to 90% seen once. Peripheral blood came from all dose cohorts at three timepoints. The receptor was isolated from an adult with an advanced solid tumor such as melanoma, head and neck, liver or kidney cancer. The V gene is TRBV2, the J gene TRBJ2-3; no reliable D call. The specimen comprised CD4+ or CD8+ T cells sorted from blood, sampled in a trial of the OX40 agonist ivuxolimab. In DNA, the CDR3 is TGTGCCAGCAGTGATTCGGCTACCACAGATACGCAGTATTTT. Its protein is CASSDSATTDTQYF.